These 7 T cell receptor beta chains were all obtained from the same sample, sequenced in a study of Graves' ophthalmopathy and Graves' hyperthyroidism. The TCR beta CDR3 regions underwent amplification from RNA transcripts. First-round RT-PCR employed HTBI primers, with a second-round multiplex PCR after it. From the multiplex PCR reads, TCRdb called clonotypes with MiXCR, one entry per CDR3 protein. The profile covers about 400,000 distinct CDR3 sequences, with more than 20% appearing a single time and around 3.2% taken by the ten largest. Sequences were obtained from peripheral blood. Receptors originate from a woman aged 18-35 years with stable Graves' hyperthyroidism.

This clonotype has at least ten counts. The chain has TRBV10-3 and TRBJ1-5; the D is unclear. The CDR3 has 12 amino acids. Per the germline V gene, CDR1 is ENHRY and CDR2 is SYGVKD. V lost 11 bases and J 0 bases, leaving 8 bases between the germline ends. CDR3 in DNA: TGTGCCGCCCGGGCTAGCAATCAGCCCCAGCATTTT. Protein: CAARASNQPQHF.

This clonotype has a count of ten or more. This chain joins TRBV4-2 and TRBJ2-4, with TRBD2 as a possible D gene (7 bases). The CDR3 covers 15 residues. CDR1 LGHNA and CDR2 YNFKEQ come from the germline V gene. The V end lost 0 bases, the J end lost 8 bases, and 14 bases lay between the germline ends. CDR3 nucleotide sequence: TGTGCCAGCAGCCAAGAGTGGAGGGGGGGAGACATTCAGTACTTC. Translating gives CASSQEWRGGDIQYF.

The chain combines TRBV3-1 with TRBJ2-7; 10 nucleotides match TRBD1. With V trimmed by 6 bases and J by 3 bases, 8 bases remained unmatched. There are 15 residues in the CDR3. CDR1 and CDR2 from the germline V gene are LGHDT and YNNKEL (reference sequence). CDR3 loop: CASRARDRGNYEQYF. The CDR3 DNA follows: TGTGCCAGCAGAGCCCGGGACAGGGGTAACTACGAGCAGTACTTC.

The CDR3 protein is CASSPTGPTNTEAFF. As DNA, the CDR3 is TGTGCCAGCTCTCCTACAGGGCCAACGAACACTGAAGCTTTCTTT. This rearrangement joins TRBV18 to TRBJ1-1; a possible D gene is TRBD1 (6 bases). Per germline, CDR1 KGHSH and CDR2 LQKENI. The CDR3 spans 15 residues. Trimming removed 6 bases from V and 1 base from J, with 15 bases in between.

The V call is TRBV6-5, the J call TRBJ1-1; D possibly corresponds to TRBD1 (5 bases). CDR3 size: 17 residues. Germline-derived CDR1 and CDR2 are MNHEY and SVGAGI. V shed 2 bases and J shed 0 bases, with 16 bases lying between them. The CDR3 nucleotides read TGTGCCAGCAGTTACCAGATTGACGGACACTTGAACACTGAAGCTTTCTTT. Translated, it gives CASSYQIDGHLNTEAFF.

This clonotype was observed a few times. Here the CDR3 reads CASSQDVVPSGNTIYF. The CDR3 region has the DNA TGCGCCAGCAGCCAAGACGTTGTCCCCTCTGGAAACACCATATATTTT. The J gene is TRBJ1-3, the V gene TRBV4-1; D ambiguous. Looked up from germline, CDR1 is MGHRA and CDR2 is YSYEKL. Deletions cut 0 bases from V and 0 bases from J, with 9 bases between. The CDR3 loop spans 16 amino acids.

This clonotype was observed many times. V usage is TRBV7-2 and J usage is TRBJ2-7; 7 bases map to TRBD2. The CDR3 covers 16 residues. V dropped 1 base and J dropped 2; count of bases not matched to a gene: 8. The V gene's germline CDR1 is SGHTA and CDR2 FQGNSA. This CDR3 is CASSLVVASGTYEQYF. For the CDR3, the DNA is TGTGCCAGCAGCTTAGTTGTGGCTAGCGGAACCTACGAGCAGTACTTC.